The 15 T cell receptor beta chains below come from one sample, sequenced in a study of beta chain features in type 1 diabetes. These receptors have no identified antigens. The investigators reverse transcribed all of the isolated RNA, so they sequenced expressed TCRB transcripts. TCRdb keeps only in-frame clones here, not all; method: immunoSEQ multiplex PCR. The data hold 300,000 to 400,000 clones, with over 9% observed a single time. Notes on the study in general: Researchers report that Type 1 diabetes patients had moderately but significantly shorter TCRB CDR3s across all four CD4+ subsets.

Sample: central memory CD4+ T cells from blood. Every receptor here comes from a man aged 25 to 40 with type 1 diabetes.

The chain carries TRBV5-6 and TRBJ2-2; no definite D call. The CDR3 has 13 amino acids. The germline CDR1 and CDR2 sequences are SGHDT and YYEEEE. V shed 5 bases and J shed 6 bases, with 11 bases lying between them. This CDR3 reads CASRFLGSGELFF. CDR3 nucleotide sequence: TGTGCCAGCAGGTTCCTAGGATCCGGGGAGCTGTTTTTT.

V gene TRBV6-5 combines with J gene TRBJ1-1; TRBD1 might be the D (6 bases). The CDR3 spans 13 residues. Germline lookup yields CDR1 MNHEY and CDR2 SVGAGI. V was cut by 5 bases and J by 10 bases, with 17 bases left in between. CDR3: CASSLTDRPGAFF. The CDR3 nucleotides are TGTGCCAGCAGTCTAACCGACAGGCCTGGAGCTTTCTTT.

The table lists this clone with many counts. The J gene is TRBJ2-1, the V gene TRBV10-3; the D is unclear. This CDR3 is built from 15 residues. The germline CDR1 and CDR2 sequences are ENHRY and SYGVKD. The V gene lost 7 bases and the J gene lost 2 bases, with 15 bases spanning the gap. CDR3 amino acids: CAITKGTSTYNEQFF. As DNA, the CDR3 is TGTGCCATCACCAAAGGAACATCTACCTACAATGAGCAGTTCTTC.

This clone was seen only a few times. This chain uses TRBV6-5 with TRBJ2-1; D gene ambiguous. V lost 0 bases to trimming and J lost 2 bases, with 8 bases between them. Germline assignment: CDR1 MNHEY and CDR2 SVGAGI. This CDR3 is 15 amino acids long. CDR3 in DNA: TGTGCCAGCAGTTACTCGGGTGAGCCCTACAATGAGCAGTTCTTC. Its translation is CASSYSGEPYNEQFF.

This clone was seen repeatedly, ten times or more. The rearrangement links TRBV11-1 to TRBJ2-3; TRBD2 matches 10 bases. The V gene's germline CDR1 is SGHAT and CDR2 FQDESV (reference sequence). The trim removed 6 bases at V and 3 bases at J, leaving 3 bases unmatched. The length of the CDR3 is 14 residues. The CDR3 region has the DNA TGTGCCAGCAGAACTAGCGGGACGACAGATACGCAGTATTTT. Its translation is CASRTSGTTDTQYF.

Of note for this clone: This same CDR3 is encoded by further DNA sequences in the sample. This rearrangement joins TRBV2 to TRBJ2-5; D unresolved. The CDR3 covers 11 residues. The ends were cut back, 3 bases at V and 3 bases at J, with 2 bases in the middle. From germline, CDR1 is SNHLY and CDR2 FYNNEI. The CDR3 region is CASSEEETQYF. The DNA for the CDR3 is TGTGCCAGCAGTGAGGAAGAGACCCAGTACTTC.

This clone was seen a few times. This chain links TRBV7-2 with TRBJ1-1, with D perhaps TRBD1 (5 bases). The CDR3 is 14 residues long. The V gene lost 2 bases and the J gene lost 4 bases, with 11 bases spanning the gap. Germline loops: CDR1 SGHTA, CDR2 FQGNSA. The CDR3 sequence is CASSLQGIVTEAFF. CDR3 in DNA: TGTGCCAGCAGCTTACAGGGTATTGTCACTGAAGCTTTCTTT.

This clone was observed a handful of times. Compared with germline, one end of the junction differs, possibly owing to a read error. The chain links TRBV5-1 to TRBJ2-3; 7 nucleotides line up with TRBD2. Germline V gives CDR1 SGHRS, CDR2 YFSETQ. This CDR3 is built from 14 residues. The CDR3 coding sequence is TGCGCGAGCAATCCCCGGGGGGTGACAGATACGCAGTATTTT. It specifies CASNPRGVTDTQYF. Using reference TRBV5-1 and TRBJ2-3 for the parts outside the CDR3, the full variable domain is KAGVTQTPRYLIKTRGQQVTLSCSPISGHRSVSWYQQTPGQGLQFLFEYFSETQRNKGNFPGRFSGRQFSNSRSEMNVSTLELGDSALYLCASNPRGVTDTQYFGPGTRLTVL.

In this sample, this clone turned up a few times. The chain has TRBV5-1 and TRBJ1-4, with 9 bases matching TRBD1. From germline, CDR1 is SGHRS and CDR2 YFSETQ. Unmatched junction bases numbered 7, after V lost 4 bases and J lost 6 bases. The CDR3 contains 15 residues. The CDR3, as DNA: TGCGCCAGCAGCGCAGCACAGGGGGCGTATGAAAAACTGTTTTTT. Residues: CASSAAQGAYEKLFF.

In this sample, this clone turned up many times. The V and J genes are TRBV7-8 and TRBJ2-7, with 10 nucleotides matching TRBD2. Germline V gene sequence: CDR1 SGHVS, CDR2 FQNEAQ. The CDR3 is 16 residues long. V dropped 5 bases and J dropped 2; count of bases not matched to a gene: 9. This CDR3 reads CASSPSSGTSAYEQYF. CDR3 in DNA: TGTGCCAGCAGCCCCTCATCCGGGACTAGCGCCTACGAGCAGTACTTC.

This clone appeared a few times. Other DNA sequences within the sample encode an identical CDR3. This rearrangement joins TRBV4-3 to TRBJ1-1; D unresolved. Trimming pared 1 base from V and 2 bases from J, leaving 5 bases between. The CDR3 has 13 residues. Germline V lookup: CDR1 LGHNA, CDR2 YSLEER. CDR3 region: CASSQVANTEAFF. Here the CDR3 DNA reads TGCGCCAGCAGCCAAGTGGCTAACACTGAAGCTTTCTTT.

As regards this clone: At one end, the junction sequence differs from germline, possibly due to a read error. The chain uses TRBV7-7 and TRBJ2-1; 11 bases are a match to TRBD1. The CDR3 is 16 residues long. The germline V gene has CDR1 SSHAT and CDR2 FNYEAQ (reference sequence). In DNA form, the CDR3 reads TGTGCTAGCAGCTTAGCGGGACAGGGGGTGAACAATGAGCAGTTCTTC. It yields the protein CASSLAGQGVNNEQFF.

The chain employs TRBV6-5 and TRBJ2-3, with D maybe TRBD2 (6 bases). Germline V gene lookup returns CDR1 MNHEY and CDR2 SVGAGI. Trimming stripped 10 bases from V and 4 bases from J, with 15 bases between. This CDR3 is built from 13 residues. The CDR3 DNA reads TGTGCCACTACGCGGGACGGTGCAGATACGCAGTATTTT. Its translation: CATTRDGADTQYF.

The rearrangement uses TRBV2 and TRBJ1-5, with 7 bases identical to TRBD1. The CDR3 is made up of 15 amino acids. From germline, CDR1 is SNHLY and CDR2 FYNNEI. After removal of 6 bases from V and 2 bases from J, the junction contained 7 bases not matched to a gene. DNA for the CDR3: TGTGCCAGCAGCGGATACACAGGGGGCAATCAGCCCCAGCATTTT. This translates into CASSGYTGGNQPQHF. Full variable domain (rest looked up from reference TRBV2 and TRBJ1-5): EPEVTQTPSHQVTQMGQEVILRCVPISNHLYFYWYRQILGQKVEFLVSFYNNEISEKSEIFDDQFSVERPDGSNFTLKIRSTKLEDSAMYFCASSGYTGGNQPQHFGDGTRLSIL.

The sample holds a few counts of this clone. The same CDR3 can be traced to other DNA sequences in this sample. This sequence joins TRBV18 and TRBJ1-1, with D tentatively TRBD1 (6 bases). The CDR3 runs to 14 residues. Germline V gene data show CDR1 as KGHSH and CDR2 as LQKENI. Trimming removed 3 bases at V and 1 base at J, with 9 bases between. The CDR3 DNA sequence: TGTGCCAGCTCACCCTCGACAGGGAACACTGAAGCTTTCTTT. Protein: CASSPSTGNTEAFF.